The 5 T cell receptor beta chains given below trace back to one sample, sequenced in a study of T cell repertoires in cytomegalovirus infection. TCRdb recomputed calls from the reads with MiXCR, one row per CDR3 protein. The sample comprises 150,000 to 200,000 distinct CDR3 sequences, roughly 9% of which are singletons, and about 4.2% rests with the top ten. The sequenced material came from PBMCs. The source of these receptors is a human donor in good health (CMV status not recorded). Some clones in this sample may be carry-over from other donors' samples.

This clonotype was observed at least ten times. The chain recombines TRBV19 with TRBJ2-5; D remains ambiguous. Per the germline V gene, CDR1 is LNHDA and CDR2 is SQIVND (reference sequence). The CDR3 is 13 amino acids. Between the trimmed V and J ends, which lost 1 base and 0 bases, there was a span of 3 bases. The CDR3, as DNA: TGTGCCAGTAGTATAGCTCACCAAGAGACCCAGTACTTC. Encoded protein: CASSIAHQETQYF.

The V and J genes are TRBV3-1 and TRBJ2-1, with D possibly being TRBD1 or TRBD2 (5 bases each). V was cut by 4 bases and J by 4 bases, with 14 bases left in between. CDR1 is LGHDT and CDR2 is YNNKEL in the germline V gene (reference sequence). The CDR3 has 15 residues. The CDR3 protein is CASSPGTAKYNEQFF. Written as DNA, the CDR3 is TGTGCCAGCAGCCCCGGGACGGCGAAATACAATGAGCAGTTCTTC.

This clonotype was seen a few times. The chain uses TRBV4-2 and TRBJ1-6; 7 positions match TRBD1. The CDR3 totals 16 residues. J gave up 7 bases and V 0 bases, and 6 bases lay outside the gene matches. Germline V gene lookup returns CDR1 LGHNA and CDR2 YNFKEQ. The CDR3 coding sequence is TGTGCCAGCAGCCAAGAGCTACAGGGGCGGAATTCACCCCTCCACTTT. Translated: CASSQELQGRNSPLHF.

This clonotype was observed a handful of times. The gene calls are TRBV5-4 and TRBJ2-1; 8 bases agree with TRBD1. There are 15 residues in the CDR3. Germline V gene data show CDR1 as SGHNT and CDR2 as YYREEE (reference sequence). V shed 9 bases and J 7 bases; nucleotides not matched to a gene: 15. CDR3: CATARGQGGGNEQFF. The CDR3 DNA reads TGTGCCACTGCGCGTGGACAGGGAGGAGGGAATGAGCAGTTCTTC.

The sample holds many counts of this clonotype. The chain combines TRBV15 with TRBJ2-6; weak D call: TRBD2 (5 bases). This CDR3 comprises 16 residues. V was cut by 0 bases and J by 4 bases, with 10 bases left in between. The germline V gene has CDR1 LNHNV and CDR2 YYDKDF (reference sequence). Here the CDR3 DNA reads TGTGCCACCAGCAGAGATTCGGGATCAGGGGCCAACGTCCTGACTTTC. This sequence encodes CATSRDSGSGANVLTF.